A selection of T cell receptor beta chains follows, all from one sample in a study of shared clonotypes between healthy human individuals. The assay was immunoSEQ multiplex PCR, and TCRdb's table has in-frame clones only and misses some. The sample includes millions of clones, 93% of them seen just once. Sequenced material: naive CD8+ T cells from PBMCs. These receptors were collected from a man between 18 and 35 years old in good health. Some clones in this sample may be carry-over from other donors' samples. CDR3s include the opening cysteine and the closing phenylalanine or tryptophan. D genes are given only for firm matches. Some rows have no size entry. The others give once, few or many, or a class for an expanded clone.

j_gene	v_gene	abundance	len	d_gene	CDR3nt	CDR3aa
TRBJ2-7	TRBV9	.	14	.	TGTGCCAGCTCTCGGCTCGGGAGCTCCTACGAGCAGTACTTC	CASSRLGSSYEQYF
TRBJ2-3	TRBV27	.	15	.	TGTGCCAGCACCAGGGGGGCCTGGGGCACAGATACGCAGTATTTT	CASTRGAWGTDTQYF
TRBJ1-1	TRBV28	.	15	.	TGTGCCAGCAGTTTCCCGGGTTACGGGGGCACTGAAGCTTTCTTT	CASSFPGYGGTEAFF
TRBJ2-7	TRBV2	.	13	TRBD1	TGTGCCAGCATGGGACAGGGGTCCTACGAGCAGTACTTC	CASMGQGSYEQYF
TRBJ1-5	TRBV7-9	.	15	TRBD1	TGTGCCAGCAGCTTTGGACAGGGTGGGAATCAGCCCCAGCATTTT	CASSFGQGGNQPQHF
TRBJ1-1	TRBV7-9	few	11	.	TGTGCCAGCCGAAACTGGGGGGGAGCTTTCTTT	CASRNWGGAFF
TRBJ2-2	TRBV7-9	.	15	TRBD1	TGTGCCAGCAGCTTAGGAGGGGGCTACACCGGGGAGCTGTTTTTT	CASSLGGGYTGELFF
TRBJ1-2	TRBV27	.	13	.	TGTGCCAGCAGTTTAGGACTGACCTATGGCTACACCTTC	CASSLGLTYGYTF
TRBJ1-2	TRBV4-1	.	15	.	TGCGCCAGCAGCCCTCCCATCCGGGCGAACTATGGCTACACCTTC	CASSPPIRANYGYTF
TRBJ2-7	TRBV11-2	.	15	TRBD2	TGTGCCAGCAGCATCGGGACTAGCGGTTGGTACGAGCAGTACTTC	CASSIGTSGWYEQYF
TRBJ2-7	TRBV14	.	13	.	TGTGCCAGCAGCCAAGGGAATTGGTACGAGCAGTACTTC	CASSQGNWYEQYF
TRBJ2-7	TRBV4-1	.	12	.	TGCGCCAGCAGCCAATTCGCCTGGGAGCAGTACTTC	CASSQFAWEQYF
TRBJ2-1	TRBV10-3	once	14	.	TGTGCCATCAGTGACTCATCGGGGGTCCATGAGCAGTTCTTC	CAISDSSGVHEQFF
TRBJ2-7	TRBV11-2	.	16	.	TGTGCCAGCAGCCCCATACCCCAGGGCTTCTCCTACGAGCAGTACTTC	CASSPIPQGFSYEQYF
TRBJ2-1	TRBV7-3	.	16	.	TGTGCCAGCAGCTTATGGGCGATGGGGGCCTACAATGAGCAGTTCTTC	CASSLWAMGAYNEQFF
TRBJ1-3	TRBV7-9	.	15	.	TGTGCCAGCAGGGCCCAGGGATCGGCCGGAAACACCATATATTTT	CASRAQGSAGNTIYF
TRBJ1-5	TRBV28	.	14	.	TGTGCCAGCAGTTTAGGGGGTTACAATCAGCCCCAGCATTTT	CASSLGGYNQPQHF
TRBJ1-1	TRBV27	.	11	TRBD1	TGTGCCAGCACCTCAGGACAGGTCGCTTTCTTT	CASTSGQVAFF
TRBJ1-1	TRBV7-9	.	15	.	TGTGCCAGCAGCTTAGGACCAGGAGCCCGGCCTGAAGCTTTCTTT	CASSLGPGARPEAFF
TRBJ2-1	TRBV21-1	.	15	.	TGTGCCAGCAGCAAGCCCTCTAGGGGATGGAATGAGCAGTTCTTC	CASSKPSRGWNEQFF
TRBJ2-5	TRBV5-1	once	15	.	TGCGCCAGCAGCTTGGGGGGGAGTAGGATAGAGACCCAGTACTTC	CASSLGGSRIETQYF
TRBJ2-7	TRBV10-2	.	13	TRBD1	TGCGCCAGCAGCACGGACAGGGCTTCGGCGCAGTACTTC	CASSTDRASAQYF
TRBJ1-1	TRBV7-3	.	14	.	TGTGCCAGCAGCCCATCAGCAGGGCCCACTGAAGCTTTCTTT	CASSPSAGPTEAFF
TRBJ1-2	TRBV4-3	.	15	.	TGCGCCAGCAGCCGCCGACAGGCCCCTAACTATGGCTACACCTTC	CASSRRQAPNYGYTF
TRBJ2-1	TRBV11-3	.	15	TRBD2	TGTGCCAGCAGCGAGTCGAGCGGGAGGCGTGATGAGCAGTTCTTC	CASSESSGRRDEQFF
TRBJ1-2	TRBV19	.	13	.	TGTGCCAGTAGTATAGCTAATAACTATGGCTACACCTTC	CASSIANNYGYTF
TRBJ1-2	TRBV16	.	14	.	TGTGCCAGCAGCCAATTAGAGGGCCACGGGGGCTACACCTTC	CASSQLEGHGGYTF
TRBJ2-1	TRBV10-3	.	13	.	TGTGCCATCAGTGAGGGGGTGAAAGGGGAGCAGTTCTTC	CAISEGVKGEQFF